The entry below describes one T cell receptor beta chain. Its antigen remains unknown. This could be a read error, since a much larger clone is one nucleotide away. Trimming stripped 8 bases from V and 3 bases from J, with 8 bases between. This CDR3 is built from 12 residues. The germline CDR1 and CDR2 sequences are MNHEY and SVGAGI. The input was approximately 500 ng total RNA; TCR beta cDNA was made from it with a constant-region primer. Nested multiplex PCR, run for three rounds with slightly modified ARM-PCR, yielded TCR beta libraries. Amplification in the first two PCR rounds was performed using TRBV1-TRBV30 forward primers and a C-beta reverse primer for roughly 9 cycles each. Using its own MiXCR run on the multiplex PCR reads, TCRdb lists one record per CDR3 protein. This sample yields over 250,000 distinct CDR3 sequences, of which around 50% are seen a single time; over 15% belongs to the top ten.

Germline DNA was also extracted, and blood RNA was taken from unsorted whole blood. The record originates from a study of tumor-infiltrating lymphocytes in primary liver carcinoma. On the study more broadly: Surgical resection was used to treat these primary liver carcinoma patients. General study findings and limits: Researchers found tumor-adjacent and tumor-blood pairs overlapped less than tumor region pairs. Tumors had a significantly higher top-250-clone fraction than blood (p = 0.039).

J is TRBJ2-1 and V is TRBV6-5; a weak D match, TRBD1 (5 bases). Sequenced input: peripheral blood. The TCR comes from a woman younger than 45 with primary liver carcinoma and hepatitis B virus infection. The chain's CDR3 is CASQGIYNEQFF. Written as DNA, the CDR3 is TGTGCCAGCCAGGGTATCTACAATGAGCAGTTCTTC.